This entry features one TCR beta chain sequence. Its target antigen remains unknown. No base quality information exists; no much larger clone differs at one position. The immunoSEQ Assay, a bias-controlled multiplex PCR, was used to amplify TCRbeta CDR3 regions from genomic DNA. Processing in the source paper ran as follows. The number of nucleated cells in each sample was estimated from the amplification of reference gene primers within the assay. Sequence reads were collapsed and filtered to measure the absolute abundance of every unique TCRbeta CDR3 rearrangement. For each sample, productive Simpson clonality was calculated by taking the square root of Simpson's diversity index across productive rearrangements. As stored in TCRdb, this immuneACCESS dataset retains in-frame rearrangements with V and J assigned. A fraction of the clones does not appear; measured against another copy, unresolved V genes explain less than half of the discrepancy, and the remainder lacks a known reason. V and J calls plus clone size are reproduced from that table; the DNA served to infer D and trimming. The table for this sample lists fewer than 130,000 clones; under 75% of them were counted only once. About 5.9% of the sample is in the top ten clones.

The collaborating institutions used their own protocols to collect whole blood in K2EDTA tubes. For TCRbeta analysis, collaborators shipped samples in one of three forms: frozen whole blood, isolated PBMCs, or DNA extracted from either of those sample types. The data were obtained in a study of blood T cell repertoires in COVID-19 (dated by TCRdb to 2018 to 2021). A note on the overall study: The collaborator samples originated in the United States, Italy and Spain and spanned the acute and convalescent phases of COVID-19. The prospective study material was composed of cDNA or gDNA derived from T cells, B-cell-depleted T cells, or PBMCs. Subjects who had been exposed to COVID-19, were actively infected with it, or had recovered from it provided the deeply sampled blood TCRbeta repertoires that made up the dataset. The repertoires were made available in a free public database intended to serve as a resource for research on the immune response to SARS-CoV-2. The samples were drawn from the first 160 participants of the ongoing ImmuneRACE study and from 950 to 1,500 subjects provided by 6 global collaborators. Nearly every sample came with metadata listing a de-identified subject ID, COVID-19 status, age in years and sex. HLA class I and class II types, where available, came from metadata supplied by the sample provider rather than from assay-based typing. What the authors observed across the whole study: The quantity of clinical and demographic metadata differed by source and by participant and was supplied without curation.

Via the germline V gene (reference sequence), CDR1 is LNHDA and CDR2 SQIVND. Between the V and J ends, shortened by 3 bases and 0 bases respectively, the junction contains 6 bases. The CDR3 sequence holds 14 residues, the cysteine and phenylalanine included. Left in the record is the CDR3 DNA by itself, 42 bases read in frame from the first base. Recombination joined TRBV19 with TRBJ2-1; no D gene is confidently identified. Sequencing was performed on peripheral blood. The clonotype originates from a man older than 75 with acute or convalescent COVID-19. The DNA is TGTGCCAGTAGTATTGGCTCCTCCTACAATGAGCAGTTCTTC. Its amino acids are CASSIGSSYNEQFF.